There are many counts of the clone carrying this T cell receptor beta chain. The antigen remains unidentified. This sample is part of a study of breast tumors, draining lymph nodes, adjacent tissues. Points from the study as a whole: The data were judged consistent with most tumor T cells coming from lymph node and expanding in tumor. Tumor TCR diversity was below lymph nodes but above nontumor tissue. The lymph node origin of tumor T cells was framed as consistent with a hypothesis, not demonstrated. Luminal-like breast cancer showed significantly higher tumor–nontumor repertoire similarity than basal-like.

V shed 1 base and J shed 6 bases, with 9 bases lying between them. The V gene's germline CDR1 is KGHDR and CDR2 SFDVKD. The CDR3 has 14 residues. One entry per CDR3 protein results from TCRdb running MiXCR on the multiplex PCR reads. The table lists nearly 110,000 distinct CDR3 sequences, about 29% of them singletons. Breast cancer patients provided tissue from their axillary draining lymph nodes. This clonotype was obtained from a female donor with breast cancer. Some clones in this sample may be carry-over from other donors' samples. The sequenced material came from axillary lymph node tissue. The gene calls are TRBV24-1 and TRBJ2-1; tentative D call: TRBD1 (6 bases). The CDR3 loop reads CATSDFGRGNEQFF. The CDR3 nucleotides are TGTGCCACCAGTGATTTTGGCAGGGGCAATGAGCAGTTCTTC.